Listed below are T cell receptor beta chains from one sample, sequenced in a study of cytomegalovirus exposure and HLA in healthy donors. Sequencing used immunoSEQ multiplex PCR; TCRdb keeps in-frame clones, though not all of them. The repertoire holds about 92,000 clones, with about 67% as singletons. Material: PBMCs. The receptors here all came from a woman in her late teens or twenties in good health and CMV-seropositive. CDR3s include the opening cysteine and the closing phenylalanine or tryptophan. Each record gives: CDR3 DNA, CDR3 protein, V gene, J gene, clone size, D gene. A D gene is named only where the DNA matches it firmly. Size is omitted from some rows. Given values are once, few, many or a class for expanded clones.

CDR3nt: TGTGCCAGCACGGCAGGGGTTGGTTCTGGGGCCAACGTCCTGACTTTC
CDR3aa: CASTAGVGSGANVLTF
v_gene: TRBV7-2
j_gene: TRBJ2-6
abundance: NA
d_gene: NA

CDR3nt: TGTGCCTGGAGTGTACGAAACCTAATCGCTCAGCCCCAGCATTTT
CDR3aa: CAWSVRNLIAQPQHF
v_gene: TRBV30
j_gene: TRBJ1-5
abundance: few
d_gene: NA

CDR3nt: TGTGCCAGCAGTTACCACTACGAGCAGTACTTC
CDR3aa: CASSYHYEQYF
v_gene: TRBV6-6
j_gene: TRBJ2-7
abundance: NA
d_gene: NA

CDR3nt: TGTGCCAGCAGTTTAGGGTCTAGCCCGGGCGAGCAGTACTTC
CDR3aa: CASSLGSSPGEQYF
v_gene: TRBV27
j_gene: TRBJ2-7
abundance: NA
d_gene: NA

CDR3nt: TGTGCCAGCAGCTTGCCTGCGGGAGGGGACACAGATACGCAGTATTTT
CDR3aa: CASSLPAGGDTDTQYF
v_gene: TRBV5-5
j_gene: TRBJ2-3
abundance: NA
d_gene: TRBD2

CDR3nt: TGTGCCAGCAGTACCCCAGGTTTAGCCAAAAACATTCAGTACTTC
CDR3aa: CASSTPGLAKNIQYF
v_gene: TRBV28
j_gene: TRBJ2-4
abundance: NA
d_gene: NA

CDR3nt: TGTGCCAGCAGTTTTGGGGGGATGACGACTGAAGCTTTCTTT
CDR3aa: CASSFGGMTTEAFF
v_gene: TRBV27
j_gene: TRBJ1-1
abundance: NA
d_gene: NA

CDR3nt: TGTGCTAGTGGTTTGGGCGGGGGCACAGATACGCAGTATTTT
CDR3aa: CASGLGGGTDTQYF
v_gene: TRBV12-5
j_gene: TRBJ2-3
abundance: once
d_gene: NA

CDR3nt: TGTGCCAGCTCACCTCGAGGCGGCCCTGCAACTAATGAAAAACTGTTTTTT
CDR3aa: CASSPRGGPATNEKLFF
v_gene: TRBV18
j_gene: TRBJ1-4
abundance: NA
d_gene: NA

CDR3nt: TGTGCCAGCAGCGCAACAGGGGGCCGCTCCTACGAGCAGTACTTC
CDR3aa: CASSATGGRSYEQYF
v_gene: TRBV9
j_gene: TRBJ2-7
abundance: NA
d_gene: TRBD1

CDR3nt: TGTGCCAGCAGTGAGGCACTAGCGGGAGGGCCGTCAGAGACCCAGTACTTC
CDR3aa: CASSEALAGGPSETQYF
v_gene: TRBV2
j_gene: TRBJ2-5
abundance: few
d_gene: TRBD2

CDR3nt: TGTGCCTGGAGTCGGACAGCATGGGGAAACTATGGCTACACCTTC
CDR3aa: CAWSRTAWGNYGYTF
v_gene: TRBV30
j_gene: TRBJ1-2
abundance: NA
d_gene: NA

CDR3nt: TGCGCCAGCAGCCCGGGAGCAACCGCCGGGGATACGCAGTATTTT
CDR3aa: CASSPGATAGDTQYF
v_gene: TRBV5-1
j_gene: TRBJ2-3
abundance: NA
d_gene: NA

CDR3nt: TGTGCCAGCAGCGCCTCTAGGGGACTAGCGGATACCTATGAGCAGTTCTTC
CDR3aa: CASSASRGLADTYEQFF
v_gene: TRBV9
j_gene: TRBJ2-1
abundance: few
d_gene: TRBD2

CDR3nt: TGCGCCAGCAGCTTGTCGAGCGGACCCTATAGCAATCAGCCCCAGCATTTT
CDR3aa: CASSLSSGPYSNQPQHF
v_gene: TRBV5-1
j_gene: TRBJ1-5
abundance: NA
d_gene: NA

CDR3nt: TGCGCCAGCAGCCAAGATCATAGCGGGGGGCTCTACGAGCAGTACTTC
CDR3aa: CASSQDHSGGLYEQYF
v_gene: TRBV4-3
j_gene: TRBJ2-7
abundance: few
d_gene: TRBD2

CDR3nt: TGTGCCAGCAGCCAAACCGACAGTCATAATTCACCCCTCCACTTT
CDR3aa: CASSQTDSHNSPLHF
v_gene: TRBV14
j_gene: TRBJ1-6
abundance: NA
d_gene: NA

CDR3nt: TGCGCCAGCAGCTTGGGGACAGGGCACACAGATACGCAGTATTTT
CDR3aa: CASSLGTGHTDTQYF
v_gene: TRBV5-1
j_gene: TRBJ2-3
abundance: few
d_gene: TRBD1

CDR3nt: TGCGCCAGCAGCCCCGGTGGTAGTTATTATGGCTACACCTTC
CDR3aa: CASSPGGSYYGYTF
v_gene: TRBV4-1
j_gene: TRBJ1-2
abundance: NA
d_gene: NA

CDR3nt: TGTGCCTGGAGGCGGGAGGGGGCGATCGCTGAAGCTTTCTTT
CDR3aa: CAWRREGAIAEAFF
v_gene: TRBV30
j_gene: TRBJ1-1
abundance: medium-sized
d_gene: TRBD1

CDR3nt: TGTGCCAGCAGCCAAGGTGAGTCTTCCTACGAGCAGTACTTC
CDR3aa: CASSQGESSYEQYF
v_gene: TRBV4-2
j_gene: TRBJ2-7
abundance: NA
d_gene: NA

CDR3nt: TGCGCCAGCAGTCGACTCGGACAGGCCTTCGAGAATGAGCAGTTCTTC
CDR3aa: CASSRLGQAFENEQFF
v_gene: TRBV4-1
j_gene: TRBJ2-1
abundance: NA
d_gene: TRBD1

CDR3nt: TGTGCCAGTAGGTGGGGGGACCTGGTGGATTCACCCCTCCACTTT
CDR3aa: CASRWGDLVDSPLHF
v_gene: TRBV6-1
j_gene: TRBJ1-6
abundance: NA
d_gene: NA

CDR3nt: TGTGCCAGCAGCTCGACAGGGGGCGGATACGAGCAGTACTTC
CDR3aa: CASSSTGGGYEQYF
v_gene: TRBV7-9
j_gene: TRBJ2-7
abundance: once
d_gene: TRBD1

CDR3nt: TGTGCCAGCTCCCAGGGTAGGGGATACAATGAGCAGTTCTTC
CDR3aa: CASSQGRGYNEQFF
v_gene: TRBV7-2
j_gene: TRBJ2-1
abundance: few
d_gene: NA

CDR3nt: TGTGCCAGCAGCTTGGGTAGCGGGGTATCAGAGACCCAGTACTTC
CDR3aa: CASSLGSGVSETQYF
v_gene: TRBV5-6
j_gene: TRBJ2-5
abundance: NA
d_gene: TRBD2

CDR3nt: TGTGCCAGCAGCCGAAGGACTAGCGGGCGCCAGTATACGCAGTATTTT
CDR3aa: CASSRRTSGRQYTQYF
v_gene: TRBV6-6
j_gene: TRBJ2-3
abundance: once
d_gene: TRBD2

CDR3nt: TGTGCCAGCAGTAGTTCTACTGAGGAGGCCCAGCATTTT
CDR3aa: CASSSSTEEAQHF
v_gene: TRBV27
j_gene: TRBJ1-5
abundance: NA
d_gene: NA

CDR3nt: TGTGCCAGCAGCTTTGACAGGGGGCTAGTGACCCAGTACTTC
CDR3aa: CASSFDRGLVTQYF
v_gene: TRBV27
j_gene: TRBJ2-5
abundance: NA
d_gene: TRBD1

CDR3nt: TGTGCCAGCAGCCCGGGGGCCGGGGAGCTGTTTTTT
CDR3aa: CASSPGAGELFF
v_gene: TRBV7-3
j_gene: TRBJ2-2
abundance: NA
d_gene: NA

CDR3nt: TGTGCCAGCAGTACCATGGGAGGAGCGGGACACGAGCAGTACTTC
CDR3aa: CASSTMGGAGHEQYF
v_gene: TRBV6-1
j_gene: TRBJ2-7
abundance: NA
d_gene: TRBD2